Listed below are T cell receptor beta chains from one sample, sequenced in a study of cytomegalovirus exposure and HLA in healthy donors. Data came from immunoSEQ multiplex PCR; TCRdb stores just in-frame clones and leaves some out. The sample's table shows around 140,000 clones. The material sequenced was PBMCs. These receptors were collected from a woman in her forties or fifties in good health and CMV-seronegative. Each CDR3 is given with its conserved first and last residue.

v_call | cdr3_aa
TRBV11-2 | CASSLGRGPETQYF
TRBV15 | CATSRDEGQGDQPQHF
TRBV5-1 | CASSLAETSGTYEQYF
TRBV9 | CASSVVGAGYTDTQYF
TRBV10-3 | CAISDLGLAGSVGTDTQYF
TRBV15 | CATSRVQGGETQYF
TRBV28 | CASTKTGAVTNYGYTF
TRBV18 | CASSPLQGGNEQYF
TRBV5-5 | CASSWTGMSNQPQHF
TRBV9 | CASSGSGTYQETQYF
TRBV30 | CAWSGMGLAKNEQFF
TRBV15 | CATSWDRGFEAFF
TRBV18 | CASSLIAGGTQGNEQFF
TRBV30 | CAWRRTGGSPLHF
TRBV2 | CASKLDRGDTYEQYF
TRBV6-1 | CASSVTGVETQYF
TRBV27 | CASTSGTEAFF
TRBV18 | CASSPWDRGIQPQHF
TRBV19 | CASSSTGTQPQHF
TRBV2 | CASRKDSTNEKLFF
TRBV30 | CAWSVKLAEGSDTQYF
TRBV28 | CASREGGRGHGYTF
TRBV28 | CASSLVQGYDQPQHF
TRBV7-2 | CASSLRTGGRSGNTIYF
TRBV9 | CASSAGQGNYEQYF
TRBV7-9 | CASSSPQGPIYGYTF
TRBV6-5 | CASSYSNLSEAFF
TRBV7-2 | CASSLGAEAGEQYF
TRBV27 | CASSSAGGVYEQYF
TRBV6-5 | CASSYSSGPYEQYF
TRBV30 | CAWSPLGLNYGYTF
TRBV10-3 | CAISEGQGLTGELFF
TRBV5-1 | CASSLSVARELFF
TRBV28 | CASSWPRTGSGNQPQHF
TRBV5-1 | CASSPGVGLETQYF
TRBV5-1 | CASSLGSSGNTIYF
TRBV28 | CASRELSGRAFSNGELFF
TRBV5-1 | CASSYGQGAFSSTDTQYF
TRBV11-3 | CASSSGGGSGEQYF
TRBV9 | CASSGGTSGSYEQYF
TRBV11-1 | CASSLALAYFTEAFF
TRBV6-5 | CATHGQGLNQPQHF
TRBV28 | CASSPPGHLNTEAFF
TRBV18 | CASSVRSTEAFF
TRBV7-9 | CASSLDGRTEAFF
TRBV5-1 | CASSLQATLNTEAFF
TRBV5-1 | CASSLSADSGNTIYF
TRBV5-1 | CASSPGQGTDTQYF
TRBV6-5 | CASTRGSLGDNEQFF
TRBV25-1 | CASSDPTRGAVAYEQYF
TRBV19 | CASSNRDKSEAFF
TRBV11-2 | CASSPRMGLNTEAFF
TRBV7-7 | CASSANLGAGRNADTQYF